A selection of T cell receptor beta chains follows, all from one sample in a study of siplizumab effects on memory and regulatory T cells. Some clones are missing from TCRdb's copy, which holds only in-frame ones; the method was immunoSEQ multiplex PCR. The sample comprises 85,000 to 130,000 clones, roughly 92% of which are singletons, and over 0.55% rests with the top ten. Sequenced material: Tregs sorted from blood. These receptor sequences come from a human donor in good health. Each CDR3 is given with its conserved first and last residue. The D gene is left open where the match is weak. Rows give clone size only sometimes, using once, few, many, or a class for an expanded clone.

J gene: TRBJ1-1
V gene: TRBV6-1
D gene: NA
clone size: NA
CDR3 DNA: TGTGCCAGCAGTCCTTATAGGGGGGGTGGAACTGAAGCTTTCTTT
CDR3 protein: CASSPYRGGGTEAFF

J gene: TRBJ2-5
V gene: TRBV5-1
D gene: NA
clone size: NA
CDR3 DNA: TGCGCCAGCAGCCTGCTTAGTCGGGAGACCCAGTACTTC
CDR3 protein: CASSLLSRETQYF

J gene: TRBJ2-7
V gene: TRBV5-1
D gene: TRBD1
clone size: NA
CDR3 DNA: TGCGCCAGCAGCCTGGACAGGGGTAGTCAGATCGAGCAGTACTTC
CDR3 protein: CASSLDRGSQIEQYF

J gene: TRBJ1-3
V gene: TRBV2
D gene: NA
clone size: NA
CDR3 DNA: TGTGCCAGCAGTCCTCCCGGGACGATTCCTGGAAACACCATATATTTT
CDR3 protein: CASSPPGTIPGNTIYF

J gene: TRBJ1-6
V gene: TRBV11-2
D gene: NA
clone size: NA
CDR3 DNA: TGTGCCAGCAGCATCACAGGGACTCCCCTCCACTTT
CDR3 protein: CASSITGTPLHF

J gene: TRBJ1-2
V gene: TRBV19
D gene: TRBD1
clone size: NA
CDR3 DNA: TGTGCCAGTAGTCCACCGGCGGGGACAGGGGGCGCGATGGTCTATGGCTACACCTTC
CDR3 protein: CASSPPAGTGGAMVYGYTF

J gene: TRBJ2-7
V gene: TRBV5-1
D gene: TRBD1
clone size: NA
CDR3 DNA: TGCGCCAGCAGCTTGCTTTCAGACAGGGCGTCATACGAGCAGTACTTC
CDR3 protein: CASSLLSDRASYEQYF

J gene: TRBJ2-7
V gene: TRBV5-1
D gene: NA
clone size: NA
CDR3 DNA: TGCGCCAGCAGCCTAACGTTACCTTCATACGAGCAGTACTTC
CDR3 protein: CASSLTLPSYEQYF

J gene: TRBJ2-2
V gene: TRBV12-1
D gene: NA
clone size: NA
CDR3 DNA: TGTGCCAGCATCACGAGGGGACCGAACACCGGGGAGCTGTTTTTT
CDR3 protein: CASITRGPNTGELFF

J gene: TRBJ2-7
V gene: TRBV14
D gene: NA
clone size: NA
CDR3 DNA: TGTGCCAGCAGCCATAAGATCTGGTCTTTCGGCCAGGGTGACGAGCAGTACTTC
CDR3 protein: CASSHKIWSFGQGDEQYF

J gene: TRBJ1-2
V gene: TRBV11-2
D gene: NA
clone size: once
CDR3 DNA: TGTGCCAGCAGCCTCCTAGGGTATGGCTACACCTTC
CDR3 protein: CASSLLGYGYTF